Presented here are 8 T cell receptor beta chains from one specimen sequenced in a study of T cell responses to AZD1222 COVID-19 vaccine. TCRdb's copy holds only in-frame clones and misses some; the assay was immunoSEQ multiplex PCR. The sample lists under 70,000 clones; more than 70% were seen once. Here the sequenced sample was peripheral blood, taken 28 days after the second AZD1222 dose. These TCRs come from an adult who received the AZD1222 COVID-19 vaccine.

The chain is built from TRBV20-1 and TRBJ2-1; 8 nucleotides match TRBD2. The V gene end was trimmed by 3 bases and the J gene end by 8 bases; junction bases not matched to a gene: 9. Germline CDR1 reads DFQATT; CDR2 reads SNEGSKA (reference sequence). There are 14 residues in the CDR3. The CDR3 region is CSASPGRAGDEQFF. The CDR3 coding sequence is TGCAGTGCTAGTCCCGGTCGAGCGGGGGATGAGCAGTTCTTC.

The chain has TRBV29-1 and TRBJ2-7, with 10 bases that match TRBD2. CDR3 length: 15 amino acids. The trim removed 2 bases at V and 2 bases at J, leaving 6 bases unmatched. CDR1 and CDR2 (germline): SQVTM, ANQGSEA. This CDR3 reads CSVEFGLADAYEQYF. CDR3 in DNA: TGCAGCGTTGAATTCGGACTAGCGGATGCCTACGAGCAGTACTTC.

The J gene is TRBJ1-3, the V gene TRBV7-9; D is undetermined. The length of the CDR3 is 15 residues. Per germline, CDR1 SEHNR and CDR2 FQNEAQ (reference sequence). V lost 1 base, J lost 0 bases, and 7 bases lay in between. The CDR3 DNA reads TGTGCCAGCAGCTTAGACGGAAGCTCTGGAAACACCATATATTTT. The encoded protein is CASSLDGSSGNTIYF.

The rearrangement links TRBV27 to TRBJ2-7, with 12 nucleotides matching TRBD1. This CDR3 is built from 17 residues. The V gene end was trimmed by 10 bases and the J gene end by 4 bases; junction bases not matched to a gene: 17. Germline V gene lookup returns CDR1 MNHEY and CDR2 SMNVEV (reference sequence). As DNA, the CDR3 is TGTGCCATCGGGGGTACGGGGACAGGGGGCCCTTTATACGAGCAGTACTTC. Translating it yields CAIGGTGTGGPLYEQYF.

The chain has TRBV19 and TRBJ2-2, with 7 bases identical to TRBD2. The V gene end was trimmed by 5 bases and the J gene end by 4 bases; junction bases not matched to a gene: 7. Germline CDR1 is LNHDA and CDR2 is SQIVND (reference sequence). This CDR3 has 15 amino acids. For the CDR3, the DNA is TGTGCCAGTAGTTTGCGGGAGAAGGGCACCGGGGAGCTGTTTTTT. This translates into CASSLREKGTGELFF.

The chain combines TRBV5-4 with TRBJ2-1; D is unclear. Germline V CDR1 and CDR2: SGHNT, YYREEE (reference sequence). CDR3 length: 12 residues. V lost 3 bases, J lost 8 bases, and 9 bases lay in between. CDR3 loop: CASSSATDEQFF. CDR3 bases: TGTGCCAGCAGCTCCGCGACGGATGAGCAGTTCTTC. Drawing the rest from reference TRBV5-4 and TRBJ2-1, the complete variable domain is ETGVTQSPTHLIKTRGQQVTLRCSSQSGHNTVSWYQQALGQGPQFIFQYYREEENGRGNFPPRFSGLQFPNYSSELNVNALELDDSALYLCASSSATDEQFFGPGTRLTVL.

The chain links TRBV19 to TRBJ1-1; the D is unclear. The germline V gene encodes CDR1 LNHDA and CDR2 SQIVND (reference sequence). Trimming stripped 5 bases from V and 4 bases from J, with 20 bases between. This CDR3 comprises 16 residues. Here the CDR3 DNA reads TGTGCCAGTAGTTCCCCGGGTGGGTATGAAGGCACTGAAGCTTTCTTT. Its translation is CASSSPGGYEGTEAFF.

This chain connects TRBV6-1 to TRBJ1-2, with D maybe TRBD1 (5 bases). Trimming took 0 bases from V and 4 from J, leaving 15 bases between them. Germline V gene sequence: CDR1 MNHNS, CDR2 SASEGT. This CDR3 is 16 amino acids long. CDR3 in amino acids: CASSEAAGKALYGYTF. Written as DNA, the CDR3 is TGTGCCAGCAGTGAAGCGGCAGGGAAAGCCCTCTATGGCTACACCTTC.